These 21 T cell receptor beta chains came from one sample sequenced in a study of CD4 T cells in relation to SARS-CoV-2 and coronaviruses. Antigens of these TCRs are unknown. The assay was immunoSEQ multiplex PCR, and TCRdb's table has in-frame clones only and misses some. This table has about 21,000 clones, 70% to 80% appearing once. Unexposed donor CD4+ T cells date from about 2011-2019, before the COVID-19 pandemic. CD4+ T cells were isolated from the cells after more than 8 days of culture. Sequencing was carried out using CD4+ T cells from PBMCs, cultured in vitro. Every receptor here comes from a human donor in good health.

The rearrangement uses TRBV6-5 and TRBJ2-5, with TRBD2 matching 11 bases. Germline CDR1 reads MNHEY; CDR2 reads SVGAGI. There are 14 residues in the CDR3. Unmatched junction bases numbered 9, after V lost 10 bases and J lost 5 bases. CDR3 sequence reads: CATELAGEGETQYF. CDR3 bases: TGTGCCACTGAACTAGCGGGAGAAGGGGAGACCCAGTACTTC.

This chain's CDR3 is CASSIVGTGLGLDGYTF. The CDR3 nucleotides are TGTGCCAGTAGTATCGTGGGGACAGGGTTGGGCCTCGATGGCTACACCTTC. This chain uses TRBV19 with TRBJ1-2; 9 nucleotides agree with TRBD1. Germline CDR1 and CDR2: LNHDA and SQIVND (reference sequence). This CDR3 has 17 residues. Trimming took 3 bases from V and 6 from J; bases not matched to a gene: 14.

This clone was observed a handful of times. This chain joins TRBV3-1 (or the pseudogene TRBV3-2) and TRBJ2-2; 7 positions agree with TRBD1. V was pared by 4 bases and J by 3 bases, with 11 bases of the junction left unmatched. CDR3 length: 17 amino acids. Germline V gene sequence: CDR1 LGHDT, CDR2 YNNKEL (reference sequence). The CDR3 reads CASSPRPTGWYTGELFF. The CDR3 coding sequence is TGTGCCAGCAGCCCTAGACCGACAGGGTGGTACACCGGGGAGCTGTTTTTT.

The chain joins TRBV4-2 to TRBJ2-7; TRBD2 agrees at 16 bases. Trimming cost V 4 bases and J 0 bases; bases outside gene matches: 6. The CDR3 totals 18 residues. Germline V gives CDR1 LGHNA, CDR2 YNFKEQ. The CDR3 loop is CASSPGTSGRGFSYEQYF. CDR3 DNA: TGTGCCAGCAGCCCCGGGACTAGCGGGAGGGGGTTCTCCTACGAGCAGTACTTC.

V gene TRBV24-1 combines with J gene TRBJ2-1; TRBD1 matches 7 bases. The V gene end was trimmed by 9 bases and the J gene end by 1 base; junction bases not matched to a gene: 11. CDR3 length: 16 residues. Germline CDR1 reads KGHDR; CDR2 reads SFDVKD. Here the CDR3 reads CATALTDRSSYNEQFF. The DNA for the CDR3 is TGTGCCACCGCCCTTACGGACAGGAGTTCCTACAATGAGCAGTTCTTC.

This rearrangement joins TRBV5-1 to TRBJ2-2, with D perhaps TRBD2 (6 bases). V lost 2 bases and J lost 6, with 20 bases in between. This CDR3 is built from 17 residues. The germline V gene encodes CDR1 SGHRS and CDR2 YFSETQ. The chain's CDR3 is CASSFGKLGGSSGELFF. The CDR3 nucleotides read TGCGCCAGCAGCTTCGGCAAACTCGGGGGTAGCTCCGGGGAGCTGTTTTTT.

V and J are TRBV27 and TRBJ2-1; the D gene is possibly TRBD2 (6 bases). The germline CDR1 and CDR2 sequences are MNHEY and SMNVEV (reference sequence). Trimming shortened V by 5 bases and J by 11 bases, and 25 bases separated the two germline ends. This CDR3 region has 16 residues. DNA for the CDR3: TGTGCCAGCAGTCCATTGGGCGGGGACGCGGTGGAGAAGCAGTTCTTC. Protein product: CASSPLGGDAVEKQFF.

CDR3 bases: TGTGCCTGGAGTAGGGCGGGGGATGCTAGAACTAATGAAAAACTGTTTTTT. This codes for CAWSRAGDARTNEKLFF. The rearrangement uses TRBV30 and TRBJ1-4; a possible D gene is TRBD1 (5 bases). Germline assignment: CDR1 GTSNPN and CDR2 SVGIG (reference sequence). V lost 2 bases and J lost 1, with 17 bases in between. This CDR3 spans 17 amino acids.

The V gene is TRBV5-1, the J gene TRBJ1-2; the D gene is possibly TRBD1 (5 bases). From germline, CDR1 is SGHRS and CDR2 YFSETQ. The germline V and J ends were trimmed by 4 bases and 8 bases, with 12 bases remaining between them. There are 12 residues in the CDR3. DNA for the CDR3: TGCGCCAGCAGCAGGGAGGGGATGGGCTACACCTTC. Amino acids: CASSREGMGYTF.

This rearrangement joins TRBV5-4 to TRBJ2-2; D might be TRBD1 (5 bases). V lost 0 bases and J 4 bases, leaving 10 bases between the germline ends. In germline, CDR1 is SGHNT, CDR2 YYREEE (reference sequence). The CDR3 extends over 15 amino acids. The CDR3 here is CASSLGRQGTGELFF. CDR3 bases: TGTGCCAGCAGCTTGGGTCGGCAGGGCACCGGGGAGCTGTTTTTT. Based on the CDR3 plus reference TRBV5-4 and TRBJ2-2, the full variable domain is ETGVTQSPTHLIKTRGQQVTLRCSSQSGHNTVSWYQQALGQGPQFIFQYYREEENGRGNFPPRFSGLQFPNYSSELNVNALELDDSALYLCASSLGRQGTGELFFGEGSRLTVL.

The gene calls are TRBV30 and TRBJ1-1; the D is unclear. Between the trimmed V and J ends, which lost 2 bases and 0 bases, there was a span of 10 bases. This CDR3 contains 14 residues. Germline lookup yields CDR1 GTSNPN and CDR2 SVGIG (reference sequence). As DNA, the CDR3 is TGTGCCTGGAGTTCGGACCCCATGAACACTGAAGCTTTCTTT. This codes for CAWSSDPMNTEAFF.

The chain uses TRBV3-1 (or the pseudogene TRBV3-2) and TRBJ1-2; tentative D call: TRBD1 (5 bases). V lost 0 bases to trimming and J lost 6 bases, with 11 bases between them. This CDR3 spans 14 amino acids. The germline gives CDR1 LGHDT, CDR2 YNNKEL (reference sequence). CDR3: CASSQEQEGHGYTF. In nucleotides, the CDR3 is TGTGCCAGCAGCCAAGAACAGGAGGGGCATGGCTACACCTTC.

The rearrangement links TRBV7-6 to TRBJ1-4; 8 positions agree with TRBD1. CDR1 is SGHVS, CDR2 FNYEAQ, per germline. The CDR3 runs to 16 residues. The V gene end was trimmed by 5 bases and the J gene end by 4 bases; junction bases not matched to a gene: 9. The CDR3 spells CASSLRQGSINEKLFF. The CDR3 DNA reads TGTGCCAGCAGCCTGCGACAGGGGTCGATTAATGAAAAACTGTTTTTT. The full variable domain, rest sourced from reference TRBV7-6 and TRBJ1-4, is GAGVSQSPRYKVTKRGQDVALRCDPISGHVSLYWYRQALGQGPEFLTYFNYEAQQDKSGLPNDRFSAERPEGSISTLTIQRTEQRDSAMYRCASSLRQGSINEKLFFGSGTQLSVL.

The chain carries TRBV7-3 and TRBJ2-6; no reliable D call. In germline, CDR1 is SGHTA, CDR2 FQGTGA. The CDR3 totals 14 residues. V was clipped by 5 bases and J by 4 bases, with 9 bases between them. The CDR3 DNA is TGTGCCAGCAGCCCTTCGACCGGGGCCAACGTCCTGACTTTC. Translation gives CASSPSTGANVLTF.

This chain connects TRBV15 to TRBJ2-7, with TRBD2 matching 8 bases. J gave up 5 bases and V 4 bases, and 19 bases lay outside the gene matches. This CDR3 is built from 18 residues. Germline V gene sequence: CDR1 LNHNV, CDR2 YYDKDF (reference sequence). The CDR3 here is CATSTPLYPGGPLHEQYF. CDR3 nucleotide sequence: TGTGCCACCAGCACCCCACTCTATCCGGGAGGGCCCCTCCACGAGCAGTACTTC.

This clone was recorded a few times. CDR3 nucleotides: TGTGCCAGCAGCCTTCCTATTCGGACCTGGACCTACGAGCAGTACTTC. Encoded protein: CASSLPIRTWTYEQYF. The V and J genes are TRBV11-2 and TRBJ2-7; D is unresolved. The germline V and J ends were trimmed by 5 bases and 2 bases, with 19 bases remaining between them. The CDR3 runs 16 residues. Germline V lookup: CDR1 SGHAT, CDR2 FQNNGV.

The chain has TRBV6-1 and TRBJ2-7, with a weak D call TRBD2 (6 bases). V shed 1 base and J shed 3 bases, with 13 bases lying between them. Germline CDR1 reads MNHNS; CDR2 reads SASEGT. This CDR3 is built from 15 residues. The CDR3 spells CASSEGGTALYEQYF. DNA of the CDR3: TGTGCCAGCAGTGAAGGGGGGACTGCGCTCTACGAGCAGTACTTC.

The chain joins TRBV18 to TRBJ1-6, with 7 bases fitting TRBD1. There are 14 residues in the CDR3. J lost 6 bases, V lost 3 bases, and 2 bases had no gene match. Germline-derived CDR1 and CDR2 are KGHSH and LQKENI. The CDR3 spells CASSPGTANSPLHF. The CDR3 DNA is TGTGCCAGCTCACCCGGGACAGCTAATTCACCCCTCCACTTT.

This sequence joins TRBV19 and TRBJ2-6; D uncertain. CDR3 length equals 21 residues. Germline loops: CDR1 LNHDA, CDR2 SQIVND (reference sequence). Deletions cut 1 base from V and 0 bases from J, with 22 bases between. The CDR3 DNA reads TGTGCCAGTAGTATAGGCTACACCTGGAACCCTCACCTCTCTGGGGCCAACGTCCTGACTTTC. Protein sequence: CASSIGYTWNPHLSGANVLTF.

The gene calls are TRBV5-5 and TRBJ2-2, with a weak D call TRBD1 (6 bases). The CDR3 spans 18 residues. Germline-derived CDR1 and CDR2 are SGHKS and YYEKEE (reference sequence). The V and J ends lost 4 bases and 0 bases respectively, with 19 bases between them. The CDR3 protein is CASSRWSWGRSNTGELFF. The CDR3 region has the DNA TGTGCCAGCAGCCGTTGGAGCTGGGGGCGATCGAACACCGGGGAGCTGTTTTTT.

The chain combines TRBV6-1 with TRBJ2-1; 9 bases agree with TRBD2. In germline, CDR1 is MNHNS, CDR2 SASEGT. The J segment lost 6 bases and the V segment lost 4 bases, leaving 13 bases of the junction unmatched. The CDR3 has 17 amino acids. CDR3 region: CASSVGVSAGGPNEQFF. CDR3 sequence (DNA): TGTGCCAGCAGTGTTGGGGTATCTGCGGGAGGGCCCAATGAGCAGTTCTTC.